The clone carrying this TCR beta chain was seen only a few times. Methods used by the authors: Reference gene primer amplification gave nucleated cell count estimates. The repertoire was sequenced with immunoSEQ multiplex PCR; TCRdb's copy has only in-frame clones and lacks some. The D gene and trimming were derived from the DNA, and the V and J assignments and clone size from that table. The sample includes 250,000 to 350,000 clones, 87% of them seen just once. Two negative PCRs, clearance, or symptom resolution characterized the recovered Cohort 3 donors. The length of the CDR3 is 17 residues. Germline V gene lookup returns CDR1 LGHDT and CDR2 YNNKEL (reference sequence). J gave up 1 base and V 4 bases, and 10 bases lay outside the gene matches. The sample belongs to a study of blood T cell repertoires in COVID-19. Study-wide context: Samples taken during acute and convalescent COVID-19 were collected in the United States, Italy and Spain.

The V and J genes are TRBV3-1 (or the pseudogene TRBV3-2) and TRBJ1-3, with 7 bases that match TRBD1. Sequencing was done on a sample of PBMCs or T cells enriched from blood (not recorded which). This sequence was found in a woman under 40 who had recovered from COVID-19. DNA of the CDR3: TGTGCCAGCAGCCGCCGACGTGAGGGGGCATCTGGAAACACCATATATTTT. Protein product: CASSRRREGASGNTIYF.